This TCR beta chain was recovered during a study of Tregs in tolerant kidney transplant recipients. The wider study: CD4+CD25+CD127- cells came from roughly 3-day belatacept mixed lymphocyte reactions, some with roughly 5-day graft donor restimulation. Study outcomes and limitations: Biological reproducibility was not directly addressed in this study. Findings come from small patient numbers and require larger validation. Expanding Tregs on activated donor B cells appeared to best identify donor-specific TCRbeta clones.

Using immunoSEQ multiplex PCR, the repertoire was profiled, and TCRdb retains in-frame clones only, with some absent. The data contain about 21,000 clones, 65% of them singletons. Remarks on this clone: Its antigen remains unidentified.

Germline CDR1 reads SGDLS; CDR2 reads YYNGEE. V was shortened by 4 bases and J by 4 bases, with 18 bases between the two germline ends. CDR3 size: 16 residues. The sample comprised Tregs from blood cultured with allogeneic cells. The rearrangement joins TRBV9 to TRBJ2-1; D gene ambiguous. The TCR originated in a human donor in good health. The CDR3 nucleotides read TGTGCCAGCAGCCCACTTCCCAGCGCGATTTACAATGAGCAGTTCTTC. It yields the protein CASSPLPSAIYNEQFF.